What follows are 32 T cell receptor beta chains derived from one specimen sequenced in a study of neurological immune-mediated disorders. From the 5' RACE reads, TCRdb called clonotypes with MiXCR, one entry per CDR3 protein. This sample has fewer than 85,000 distinct CDR3 sequences, with under 20% found just once. The specimen sequenced was PBMCs. The receptors derive from a woman in her thirties or forties in good health.

The sample holds one count of this clonotype. The chain has TRBV27 and TRBJ2-1; 7 bases are shared with TRBD2. Germline V gene data show CDR1 as MNHEY and CDR2 as SMNVEV (reference sequence). J was trimmed by 3 bases and V by 3 bases; bases with no gene match: 5. This CDR3 region has 15 residues. The CDR3 protein is CASSLAQRGYNEQFF. The DNA for the CDR3 is TGTGCCAGCAGTTTGGCCCAGCGGGGCTACAATGAGCAGTTCTTC.

Ten or more counts support this clonotype. The chain has TRBV7-2 and TRBJ2-2; D is uncertain. Per the germline V gene, CDR1 is SGHTA and CDR2 is FQGNSA. The CDR3 consists of 12 residues. V shed 5 bases and J shed 6 bases, with 7 bases lying between them. CDR3 amino acids: CASSPTAGELFF. The CDR3 DNA follows: TGTGCCAGCAGCCCCACCGCCGGGGAGCTGTTTTTT.

The rearrangement links TRBV4-3 to TRBJ2-4; 7 bases are shared with TRBD2. The CDR3 is made up of 13 amino acids. The germline gives CDR1 LGHNA, CDR2 YSLEER. V shed 1 base and J 8 bases; nucleotides not matched to a gene: 2. CDR3 sequence: CASSQGEGYIQYF. DNA for the CDR3: TGCGCCAGCAGCCAAGGGGAGGGATACATTCAGTACTTC.

V usage is TRBV20-1 and J usage is TRBJ1-2; no reliable D call. CDR1 is DFQATT and CDR2 is SNEGSKA in the germline V gene (reference sequence). Trimming pared 3 bases from V and 6 bases from J, leaving 11 bases between. The CDR3 runs to 12 residues. CDR3 residues: CSASLGQNGYTF. CDR3 nucleotide sequence: TGCAGTGCTAGTCTCGGGCAGAATGGCTACACCTTC.

This clonotype was seen many times. The rearrangement links TRBV20-1 to TRBJ2-3; TRBD1 aligns across 8 bases. Germline V lookup: CDR1 DFQATT, CDR2 SNEGSKA (reference sequence). Trimming removed 5 bases from V and 3 bases from J; junction bases left unmatched: 7. The CDR3 length is 14 residues. CDR3 amino acids: CSAAPQGATDTQYF. Here the CDR3 DNA reads TGCAGTGCTGCCCCGCAGGGGGCTACAGATACGCAGTATTTT.

This clonotype was seen ten or more times. The chain is built from TRBV3-1 and TRBJ2-1; D remains unclear. The CDR3 covers 12 residues. Germline loops: CDR1 LGHDT, CDR2 YNNKEL (reference sequence). The V end lost 5 bases, the J end lost 6 bases, and 8 bases lay between the germline ends. The CDR3 region is CASSTLGNEQFF. As DNA, the CDR3 is TGTGCCAGCAGCACCCTCGGCAATGAGCAGTTCTTC.

This clonotype was found many times. A clone one base away is much larger, so this may be a read error. V and J are TRBV5-1 and TRBJ1-4; D may be TRBD1 (5 bases). The CDR3 covers 14 residues. The germline V gene encodes CDR1 SGHRS and CDR2 YFSETQ. The CDR3 bases are TGCACCAGCAGCGTGGGGACGGTTAATGAAAAACTGTTTTTT. It specifies CTSSVGTVNEKLFF.

V and J are TRBV5-4 and TRBJ1-1, with TRBD1 matching over 9 bases. The CDR3 contains 16 residues. V was pared by 0 bases and J by 4 bases, with 7 bases of the junction left unmatched. CDR1 is SGHNT, CDR2 YYREEE, per germline (reference sequence). CDR3 residues: CASSLADRGMGTEAFF. The CDR3 DNA reads TGTGCCAGCAGCTTGGCGGACAGGGGAATGGGCACTGAAGCTTTCTTT. Combining the CDR3 with reference TRBV5-4 and TRBJ1-1 gives the whole variable domain ETGVTQSPTHLIKTRGQQVTLRCSSQSGHNTVSWYQQALGQGPQFIFQYYREEENGRGNFPPRFSGLQFPNYSSELNVNALELDDSALYLCASSLADRGMGTEAFFGQGTRLTVV.

This clonotype was counted at least ten times. The chain recombines TRBV7-2 with TRBJ1-2; 7 bases are shared with TRBD1. V was clipped by 4 bases and J by 1 base; unmatched bases: 12. Germline lookup yields CDR1 SGHTA and CDR2 FQGNSA. The CDR3 has 17 amino acids. The CDR3 DNA sequence: TGTGCCAGCAGCTCAACAGGGGAGGGGTTGTATAACTATGGCTACACCTTC. Protein product: CASSSTGEGLYNYGYTF.

This rearrangement joins TRBV10-3 to TRBJ2-4; the D call may be TRBD1 or TRBD2 (5 bases each). CDR3 size: 14 residues. Germline CDR1 is ENHRY and CDR2 is SYGVKD. The V and J ends lost 10 bases and 0 bases respectively, with 13 bases between them. As DNA, the CDR3 is TGTGCCACCCGGGACCCCCTAGCCAAAAACATTCAGTACTTC. Amino acid sequence: CATRDPLAKNIQYF.

This clonotype was seen ten or more times. The rearrangement uses TRBV7-2 and TRBJ1-6; TRBD1 might be the D (5 bases). The V end was cut by 1 base, the J end by 10 bases, with 14 bases between. The length of the CDR3 is 15 residues. Germline V CDR1 and CDR2: SGHTA, FQGNSA. CDR3 DNA: TGTGCCAGCAGCTTAGAAAGGGGCGGTGGCTCACCCCTCCACTTT. Translated, it gives CASSLERGGGSPLHF.

This clonotype was counted many times. The chain has TRBV2 and TRBJ2-7, with 10 bases that match TRBD2. This CDR3 comprises 16 residues. From germline, CDR1 is SNHLY and CDR2 FYNNEI. The J segment lost 2 bases and the V segment lost 5 bases, leaving 9 bases of the junction unmatched. Here the CDR3 DNA reads TGTGCCAGCAGTTTTAGCGGGGGGTCTATAACCTACGAGCAGTACTTC. This encodes CASSFSGGSITYEQYF.

This clonotype was seen at least ten times. The chain is built from TRBV28 and TRBJ2-7; 12 nucleotides align to TRBD1. V gave up 7 bases and J gave up 5 bases; unmatched junction bases: 9. The V gene's germline CDR1 is MDHEN and CDR2 SYDVKM. This CDR3 spans 15 amino acids. Here the CDR3 DNA reads TGTGCCAGCAACTCTGGGGGACAGGGGGCCCACGAGCAGTACGTC. Translated, it gives CASNSGGQGAHEQYV.

This clonotype showed up many times. This chain uses TRBV25-1 with TRBJ2-3; D ambiguous. The CDR3 length is 14 residues. V was shortened by 5 bases and J by 4 bases, with 13 bases between the two germline ends. Germline-derived CDR1 and CDR2 are MGHDK and SYGVNS. CDR3 amino acids: CASSNVGSADTQYF. In nucleotides, the CDR3 is TGTGCCAGCAGTAACGTGGGATCCGCAGATACGCAGTATTTT.

In its sample, this clonotype ranks as medium-sized (0.01 to 0.1%). The chain has TRBV7-2 and TRBJ2-3, with D possibly being TRBD2 (5 bases). V lost 2 bases to trimming and J lost 2 bases, with 8 bases between them. Germline CDR1 is SGHTA and CDR2 is FQGNSA. The CDR3 sequence is 14 residues long. CDR3 residues: CASSLSSDTDTQYF. The CDR3 DNA is TGTGCCAGCAGCTTAAGTAGCGACACAGATACGCAGTATTTT.

The genes are TRBV12-3 or TRBV12-4 and TRBJ1-5; D perhaps matches TRBD1 (6 bases). The CDR3 consists of 15 residues. V dropped 4 bases and J dropped 0 bases, with 10 bases sitting between them. The CDR3 DNA reads as TGTGCCAGCAGTTACCGGGACAATAGCAATCAGCCCCAGCATTTT. It codes for CASSYRDNSNQPQHF.

This clonotype was seen repeatedly, ten times or more. The rearrangement joins TRBV5-1 to TRBJ2-3; 9 nucleotides match TRBD2. The CDR3 is 15 residues long. Germline lookup yields CDR1 SGHRS and CDR2 YFSETQ. V dropped 3 bases and J dropped 0; count of bases not matched to a gene: 2. DNA of the CDR3: TGCGCCAGCAGCTCGCTAGCGGGGAGCACAGATACGCAGTATTTT. Translated, it gives CASSSLAGSTDTQYF. Full variable domain (outside the CDR3, taken from reference TRBV5-1 and TRBJ2-3): KAGVTQTPRYLIKTRGQQVTLSCSPISGHRSVSWYQQTPGQGLQFLFEYFSETQRNKGNFPGRFSGRQFSNSRSEMNVSTLELGDSALYLCASSSLAGSTDTQYFGPGTRLTVL.

About this clonotype itself: Its ends do not fully match the called genes, so a read error is possible. This chain joins TRBV6-5 and TRBJ2-2; weak D call: TRBD2 (5 bases). The CDR3 sequence is 18 residues long. Germline CDR1 MNHEY, CDR2 SVGAGI. The CDR3 spells CASSYLSGWTDDTAELFF. The DNA for the CDR3 is TGTGCCAGCAGTTACCTCAGCGGTTGGACCGATGATACCGCGGAGCTGTTTTTT.

This clonotype was recorded at least ten times. V and J are TRBV5-1 and TRBJ2-3, with 11 bases lining up with TRBD1. The CDR3 contains 18 residues. V dropped 4 bases and J dropped 2; count of bases not matched to a gene: 12. Germline CDR1 and CDR2: SGHRS and YFSETQ. CDR3 amino acids: CASSTGQGGQTITDTQYF. The CDR3 region has the DNA TGCGCCAGCAGCACGGGACAGGGGGGACAGACGATCACAGATACGCAGTATTTT.

This clonotype showed up just a few times. This chain uses TRBV10-2 with TRBJ1-2; D not resolved. The CDR3 is 13 residues long. The V gene's germline CDR1 is WSHSY and CDR2 SAAADI. V was clipped by 6 bases and J by 4 bases, with 12 bases between them. Here the CDR3 reads CASSPDLFYGYTF. The DNA of the CDR3 is TGCGCCAGCAGCCCTGACCTCTTCTATGGCTACACCTTC.

This clonotype was seen a single time. The J gene is TRBJ2-3, the V gene TRBV6-2 or TRBV6-3; 10 bases match TRBD2. The CDR3 consists of 14 residues. J was trimmed by 0 bases and V by 10 bases; bases with no gene match: 4. The V gene's germline CDR1 is MNHEY and CDR2 SVGEGT. The CDR3 region has the DNA TGTGCCACCCGGACTAGCGGTAGCACAGATACGCAGTATTTT. Its protein is CATRTSGSTDTQYF.

The sample holds many counts of this clonotype. The chain carries TRBV9 and TRBJ2-2, with 9 bases lining up with TRBD1. There are 15 residues in the CDR3. Germline CDR1 is SGDLS and CDR2 is YYNGEE. Trimming took 4 bases from V and 9 from J; bases not matched to a gene: 10. In DNA form, the CDR3 reads TGTGCCAGCAGCATACTGGGACAGGGTGACCGGGAGCTGTTTTTT. Amino acid sequence: CASSILGQGDRELFF.

This clonotype was counted a single time. This chain uses TRBV3-1 with TRBJ2-7; D tentatively reads TRBD1 or TRBD2 (9 bases each). Per the germline V gene, CDR1 is LGHDT and CDR2 is YNNKEL (reference sequence). The V gene lost 6 bases and the J gene lost 1 base, with 19 bases spanning the gap. The CDR3 is 16 residues long. Here the CDR3 reads CASRGLAGQGSYEQYF. The CDR3 nucleotides are TGTGCCAGCAGGGGCCTAGCGGGACAGGGTTCCTACGAGCAGTACTTC.

This clonotype came up many times. The chain couples TRBV6-1 to TRBJ1-6, with 11 bases lining up with TRBD1. Looked up from germline, CDR1 is MNHNS and CDR2 is SASEGT. The J segment lost 9 bases and the V segment lost 5 bases, leaving 3 bases of the junction unmatched. The CDR3 extends over 14 amino acids. In DNA, the CDR3 is TGTGCCAGCAGTCGGACAGGGGGCAGTTCACCCCTCCACTTT. Residues: CASSRTGGSSPLHF.

At least ten counts were recorded for this clonotype. This chain uses TRBV7-2 with TRBJ1-4, with D tentatively TRBD1 (6 bases). Trimming removed 4 bases from V and 8 bases from J, with 11 bases in between. CDR1 is SGHTA and CDR2 is FQGNSA in the germline V gene. The CDR3 is made up of 13 amino acids. CDR3 amino acids: CASSYYRDEKLFF. The CDR3 DNA reads as TGTGCCAGCAGCTACTACAGGGACGAAAAACTGTTTTTT.

This clonotype was observed at least ten times. The V gene is TRBV28, the J gene TRBJ1-6; TRBD1 matches 8 bases. The V gene end was trimmed by 6 bases and the J gene end by 0 bases; junction bases not matched to a gene: 7. CDR1 is MDHEN and CDR2 is SYDVKM in the germline V gene. This CDR3 is 17 amino acids long. The CDR3 sequence: CASSPMTGVSYNSPLHF. The CDR3 DNA reads TGTGCCAGCAGCCCCATGACAGGGGTCTCCTATAATTCACCCCTCCACTTT.

This clonotype has ten or more counts. V and J are TRBV7-2 and TRBJ1-2, with D perhaps matching TRBD1 (5 bases). CDR3 length equals 19 residues. V shed 5 bases and J shed 4 bases, with 29 bases lying between them. Germline CDR1 is SGHTA and CDR2 is FQGNSA. CDR3 sequence: CASSGGPRGASFVLYGYTF. The CDR3 DNA reads as TGTGCCAGCAGCGGAGGTCCCCGCGGGGCCTCTTTCGTACTCTATGGCTACACCTTC. The variable domain in full, completed from reference TRBV7-2 and TRBJ1-2, reads GAGVSQSPSNKVTEKGKDVELRCDPISGHTALYWYRQSLGQGLEFLIYFQGNSAPDKSGLPSDRFSAERTGGSVSTLTIQRTQQEDSAVYLCASSGGPRGASFVLYGYTFGSGTRLTVV.

This clonotype appeared many times. V usage is TRBV15 and J usage is TRBJ2-3, with D tentatively TRBD1 or TRBD2 (8 bases each). V was clipped by 0 bases and J by 0 bases, with 25 bases between them. This CDR3 contains 21 residues. Germline CDR1 is LNHNV and CDR2 is YYDKDF (reference sequence). The DNA of the CDR3 is TGTGCCACCAGCAGAGAACCCGCGACAGGGGTTAGCGGGGTTAGCACAGATACGCAGTATTTT. It is translated as CATSREPATGVSGVSTDTQYF.

This clonotype has a handful of counts. This rearrangement joins TRBV12-3 or TRBV12-4 to TRBJ1-5, with D possibly being TRBD1 (5 bases). This CDR3 region has 14 residues. Trimming took 3 bases from V and 5 from J, leaving 11 bases between them. The CDR3 DNA is TGTGCCAGCAGTTTGGGGGGGTCCGATCAGCCCCAGCATTTT. Translated, it gives CASSLGGSDQPQHF.

This clonotype was counted at least ten times. The J gene is TRBJ1-5, the V gene TRBV28, with D uncertain. This CDR3 contains 14 residues. Trimming shortened V by 4 bases and J by 6 bases, and 13 bases separated the two germline ends. Germline lookup yields CDR1 MDHEN and CDR2 SYDVKM. Here the CDR3 DNA reads TGTGCCAGCAGTTCTAACTTATTAAGTCAGCCCCAGCATTTT. Translated: CASSSNLLSQPQHF. The whole variable domain, remainder taken from reference TRBV28 and TRBJ1-5, is DVKVTQSSRYLVKRTGEKVFLECVQDMDHENMFWYRQDPGLGLRLIYFSYDVKMKEKGDIPEGYSVSREKKERFSLILESASTNQTSMYLCASSSNLLSQPQHFGDGTRLSIL.

This clonotype appeared many times. The chain joins TRBV6-5 to TRBJ1-6; D unresolved. The germline V gene has CDR1 MNHEY and CDR2 SVGAGI. CDR3 length equals 14 residues. V was shortened by 2 bases and J by 5 bases, with 7 bases between the two germline ends. This chain's CDR3 is CASSYGSHNSPLHF. Here the CDR3 DNA reads TGTGCCAGCAGTTACGGTTCCCATAATTCACCCCTCCACTTT.

This clonotype was observed at least ten times. The CDR3 reads CASSRTSGTDTQYF. The CDR3 region has the DNA TGTGCCAGCAGCAGGACTAGCGGCACAGATACGCAGTATTTT. The V and J genes are TRBV12-3 or TRBV12-4 and TRBJ2-3, with TRBD2 matching 9 bases. V lost 6 bases and J lost 1; bases outside the gene matches: 2. The CDR3 is 14 amino acids.